The following is a T cell receptor (beta chain) sequence with its context. The antigen remains undetermined. Template material for amplifying TCR beta CDR3 regions consisted of RNA transcripts. First-round RT-PCR of the TCR CDR3 relied on the HTBI primer set. TCRdb processed the multiplex PCR reads anew with MiXCR; each CDR3 protein has one entry. The sample has around 570,000 distinct CDR3 sequences; 20% are singletons. This specimen comes from a study of T cells in Graves' hyperthyroidism and ophthalmopathy. Trimming took off 3 bases at V and 7 bases at J, with 18 bases between the two ends. CDR3 length: 15 residues. From germline, CDR1 is SGHNT and CDR2 YENEEA. Criteria for exclusion of patients were uncontrolled infection, other autoimmune disease, pregnancy or lactation. Findings and limits, study-wide: Expanded thyroid clonotypes (above 0.001) were mostly also found in blood.

The V and J genes are TRBV11-3 and TRBJ1-1, with D possibly matching TRBD1 (6 bases). Sequenced sample: blood. The TCR originated in a middle-aged man with Graves' ophthalmopathy. The CDR3 region is CASSLRGPDQSEAFF. In DNA form, the CDR3 reads TGTGCCAGCAGCTTGCGGGGGCCAGATCAGAGTGAAGCTTTCTTT.